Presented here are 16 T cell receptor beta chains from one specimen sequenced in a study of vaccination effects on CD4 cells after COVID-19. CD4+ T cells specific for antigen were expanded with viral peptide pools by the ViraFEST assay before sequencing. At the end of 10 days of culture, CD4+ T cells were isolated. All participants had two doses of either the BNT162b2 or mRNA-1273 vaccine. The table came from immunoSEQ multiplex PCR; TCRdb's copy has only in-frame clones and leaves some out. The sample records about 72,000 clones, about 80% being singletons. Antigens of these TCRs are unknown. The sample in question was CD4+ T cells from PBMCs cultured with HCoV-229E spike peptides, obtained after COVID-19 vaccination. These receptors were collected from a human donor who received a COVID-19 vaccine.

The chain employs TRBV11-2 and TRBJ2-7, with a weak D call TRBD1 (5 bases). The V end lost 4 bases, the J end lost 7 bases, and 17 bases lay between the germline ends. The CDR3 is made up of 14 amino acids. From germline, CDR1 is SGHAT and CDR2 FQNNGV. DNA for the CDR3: TGTGCCAGCAGCTCCATAGGACACTACGGGGAGCAGTACGTC. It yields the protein CASSSIGHYGEQYV.

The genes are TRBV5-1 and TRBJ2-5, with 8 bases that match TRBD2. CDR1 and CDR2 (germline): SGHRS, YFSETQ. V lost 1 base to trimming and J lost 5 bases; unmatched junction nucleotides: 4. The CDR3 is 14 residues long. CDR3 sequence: CASSLRGGGETQYF. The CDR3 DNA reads TGCGCCAGCAGCTTGCGGGGGGGCGGGGAGACCCAGTACTTC.

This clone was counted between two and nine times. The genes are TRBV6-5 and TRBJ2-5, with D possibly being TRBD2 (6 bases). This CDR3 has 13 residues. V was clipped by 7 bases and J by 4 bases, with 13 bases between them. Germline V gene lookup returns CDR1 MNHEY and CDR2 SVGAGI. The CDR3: CASKFQGGETQYF. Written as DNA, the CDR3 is TGTGCCAGCAAGTTCCAGGGAGGAGAGACCCAGTACTTC.

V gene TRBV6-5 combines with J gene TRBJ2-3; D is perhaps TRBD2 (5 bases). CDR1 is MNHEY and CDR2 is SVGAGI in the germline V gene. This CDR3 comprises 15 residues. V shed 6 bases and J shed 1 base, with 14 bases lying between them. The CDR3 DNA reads TGTGCCAGCAGACTCAGCCTTAGCGGCACAGATACGCAGTATTTT. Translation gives CASRLSLSGTDTQYF.

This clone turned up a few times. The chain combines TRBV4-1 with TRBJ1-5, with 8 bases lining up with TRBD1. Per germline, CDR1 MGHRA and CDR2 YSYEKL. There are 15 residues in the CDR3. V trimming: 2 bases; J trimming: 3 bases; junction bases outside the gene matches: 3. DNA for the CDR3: TGCGCCAGCAGCCAATCGGACAGGGACAATCAGCCCCAGCATTTT. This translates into CASSQSDRDNQPQHF.

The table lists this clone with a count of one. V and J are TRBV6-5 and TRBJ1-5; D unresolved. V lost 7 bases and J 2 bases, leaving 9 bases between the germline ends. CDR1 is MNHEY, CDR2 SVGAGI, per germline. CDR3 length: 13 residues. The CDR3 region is CASMGYGNQPQHF. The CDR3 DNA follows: TGTGCCAGCATGGGGTACGGCAATCAGCCCCAGCATTTT.

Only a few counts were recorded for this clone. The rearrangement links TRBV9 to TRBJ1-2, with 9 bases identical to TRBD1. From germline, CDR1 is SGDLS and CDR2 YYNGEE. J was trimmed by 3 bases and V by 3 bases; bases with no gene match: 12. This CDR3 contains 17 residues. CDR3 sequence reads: CASSAWTGAAGDYGYTF. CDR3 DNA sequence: TGTGCCAGCAGCGCCTGGACAGGGGCGGCGGGTGACTATGGCTACACCTTC.

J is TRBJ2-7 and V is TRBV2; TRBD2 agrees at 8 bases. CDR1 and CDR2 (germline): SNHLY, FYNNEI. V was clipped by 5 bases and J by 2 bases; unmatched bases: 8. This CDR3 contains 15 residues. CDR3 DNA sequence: TGTGCCAGCAGTCCCCGACGGGGGGGGCCCTACGAGCAGTACGTC. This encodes CASSPRRGGPYEQYV.

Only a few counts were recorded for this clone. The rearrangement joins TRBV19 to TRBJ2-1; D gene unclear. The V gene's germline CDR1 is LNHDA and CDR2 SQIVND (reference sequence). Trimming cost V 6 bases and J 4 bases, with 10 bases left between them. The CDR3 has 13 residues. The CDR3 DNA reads TGTGCCAGTAGCCACGGAGCTTACAATGAGCAGTTCTTC. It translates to CASSHGAYNEQFF.

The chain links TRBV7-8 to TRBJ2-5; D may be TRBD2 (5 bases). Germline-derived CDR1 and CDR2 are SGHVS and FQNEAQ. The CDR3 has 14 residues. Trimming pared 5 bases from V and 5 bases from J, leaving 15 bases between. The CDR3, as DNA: TGTGCCAGCAGCCCGCGGGTCCGTTGGGAGACCCAGTACTTC. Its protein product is CASSPRVRWETQYF.

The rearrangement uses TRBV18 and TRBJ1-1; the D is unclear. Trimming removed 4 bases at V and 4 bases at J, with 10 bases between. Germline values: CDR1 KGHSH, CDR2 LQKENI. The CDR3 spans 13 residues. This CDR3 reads CASSQGSFTEAFF. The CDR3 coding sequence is TGTGCCAGCTCACAAGGGTCTTTCACTGAAGCTTTCTTT.

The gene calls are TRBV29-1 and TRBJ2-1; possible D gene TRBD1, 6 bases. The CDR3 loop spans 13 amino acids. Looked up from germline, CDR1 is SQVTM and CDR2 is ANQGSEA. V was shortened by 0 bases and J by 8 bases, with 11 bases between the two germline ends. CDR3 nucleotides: TGCAGCGTTGAAGATACAGGGTTTCATGAGCAGTTCTTC. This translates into CSVEDTGFHEQFF.

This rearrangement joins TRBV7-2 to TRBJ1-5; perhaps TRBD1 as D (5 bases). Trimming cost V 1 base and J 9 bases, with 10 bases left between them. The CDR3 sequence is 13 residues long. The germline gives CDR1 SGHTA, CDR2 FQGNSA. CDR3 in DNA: TGTGCCAGCAGCTTAGGGGGGGGTGTGCCCCAGCATTTT. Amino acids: CASSLGGGVPQHF.

The CDR3, as DNA: TGTGCCAGCAGTGAAGCACAGGGCCGCGGCTACACCTTC. This gives the protein CASSEAQGRGYTF. The V gene is TRBV6-1, the J gene TRBJ1-2; tentative D call: TRBD1 (6 bases). Trimming stripped 0 bases from V and 8 bases from J, with 10 bases between. This CDR3 region has 13 residues. CDR1 is MNHNS and CDR2 is SASEGT in the germline V gene.

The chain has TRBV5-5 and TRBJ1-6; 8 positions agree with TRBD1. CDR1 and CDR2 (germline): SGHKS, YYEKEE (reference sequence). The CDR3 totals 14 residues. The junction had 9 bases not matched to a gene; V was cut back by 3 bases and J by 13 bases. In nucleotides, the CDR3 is TGTGCCAGCAGCTCCGGGACAGGCGCCATCCCCCTCCACTTT. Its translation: CASSSGTGAIPLHF.

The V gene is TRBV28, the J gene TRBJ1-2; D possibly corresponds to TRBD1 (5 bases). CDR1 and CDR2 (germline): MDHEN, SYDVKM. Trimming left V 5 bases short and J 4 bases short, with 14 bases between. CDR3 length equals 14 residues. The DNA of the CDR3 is TGTGCCAGCAGTGTTTCAGGGATTGTCTATGGCTACACCTTC. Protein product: CASSVSGIVYGYTF.